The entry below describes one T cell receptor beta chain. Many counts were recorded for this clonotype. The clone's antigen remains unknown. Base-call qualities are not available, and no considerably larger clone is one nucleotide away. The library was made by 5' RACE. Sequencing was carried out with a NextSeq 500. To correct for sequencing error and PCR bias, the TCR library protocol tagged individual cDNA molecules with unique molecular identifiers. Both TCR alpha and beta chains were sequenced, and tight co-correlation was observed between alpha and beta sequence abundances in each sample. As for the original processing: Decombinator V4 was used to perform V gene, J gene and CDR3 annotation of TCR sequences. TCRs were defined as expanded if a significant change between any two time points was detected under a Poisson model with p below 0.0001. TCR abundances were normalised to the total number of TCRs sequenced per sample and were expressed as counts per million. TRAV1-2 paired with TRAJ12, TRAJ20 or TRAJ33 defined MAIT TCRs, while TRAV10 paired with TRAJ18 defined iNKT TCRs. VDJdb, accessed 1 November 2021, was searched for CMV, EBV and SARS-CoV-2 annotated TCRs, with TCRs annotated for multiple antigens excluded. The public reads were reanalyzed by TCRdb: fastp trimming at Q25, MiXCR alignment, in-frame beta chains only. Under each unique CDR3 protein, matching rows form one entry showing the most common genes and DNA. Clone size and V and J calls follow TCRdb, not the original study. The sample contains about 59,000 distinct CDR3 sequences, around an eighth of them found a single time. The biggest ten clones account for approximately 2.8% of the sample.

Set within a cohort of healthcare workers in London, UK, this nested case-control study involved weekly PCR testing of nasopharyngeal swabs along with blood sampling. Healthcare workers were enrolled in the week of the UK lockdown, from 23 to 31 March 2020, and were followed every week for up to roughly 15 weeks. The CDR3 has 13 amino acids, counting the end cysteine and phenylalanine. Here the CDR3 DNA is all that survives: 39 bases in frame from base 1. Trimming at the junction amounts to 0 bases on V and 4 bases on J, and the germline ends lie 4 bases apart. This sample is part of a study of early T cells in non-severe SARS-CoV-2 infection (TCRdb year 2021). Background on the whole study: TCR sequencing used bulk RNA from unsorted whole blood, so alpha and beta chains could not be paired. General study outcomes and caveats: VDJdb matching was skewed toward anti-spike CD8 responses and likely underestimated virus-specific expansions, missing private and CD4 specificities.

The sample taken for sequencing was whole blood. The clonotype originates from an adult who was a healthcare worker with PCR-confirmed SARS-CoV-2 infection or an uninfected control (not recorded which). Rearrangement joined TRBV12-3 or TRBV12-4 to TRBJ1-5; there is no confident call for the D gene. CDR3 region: CASSLAQNQPQHF. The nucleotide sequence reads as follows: TGTGCCAGCAGTTTAGCCCAGAATCAGCCCCAGCATTTT.